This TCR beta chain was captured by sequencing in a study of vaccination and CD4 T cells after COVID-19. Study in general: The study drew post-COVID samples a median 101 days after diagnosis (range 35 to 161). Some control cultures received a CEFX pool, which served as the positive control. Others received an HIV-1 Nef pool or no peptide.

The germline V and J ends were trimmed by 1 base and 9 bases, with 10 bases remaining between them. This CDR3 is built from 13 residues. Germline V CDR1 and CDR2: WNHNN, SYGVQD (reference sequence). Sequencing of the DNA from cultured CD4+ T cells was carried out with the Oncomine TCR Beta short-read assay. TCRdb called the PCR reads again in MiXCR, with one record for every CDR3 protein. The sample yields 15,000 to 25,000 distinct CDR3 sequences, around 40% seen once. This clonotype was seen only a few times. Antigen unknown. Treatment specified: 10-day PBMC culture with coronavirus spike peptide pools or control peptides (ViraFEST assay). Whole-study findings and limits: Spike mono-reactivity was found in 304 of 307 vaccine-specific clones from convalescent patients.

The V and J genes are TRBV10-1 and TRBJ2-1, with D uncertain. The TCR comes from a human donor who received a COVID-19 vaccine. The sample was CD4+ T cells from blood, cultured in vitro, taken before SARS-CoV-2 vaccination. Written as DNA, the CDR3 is TGCGCCAGCAGTGAGTGGGCAGGTACTGAGCAGTTCTTC. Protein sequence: CASSEWAGTEQFF.